The 18 T cell receptor beta chains below come from one sample, sequenced in a study of cytomegalovirus exposure and HLA in healthy donors. The study ran its PCR with 60 Vbeta and 13 Jbeta primers. Clones were read by immunoSEQ multiplex PCR, and TCRdb kept only the in-frame ones, dropping some. This sample carries roughly 200,000 clones, 8.5% to 10% of them seen once, and the ten largest clones take less than 1.5%. The sample comprised PBMCs. The receptor set was obtained from a woman younger than 45 in good health and CMV-seropositive.

This clone was counted only a few times. The chain uses TRBV7-9 and TRBJ1-4; 8 bases agree with TRBD1. Unmatched junction bases numbered 4, after V lost 5 bases and J lost 5 bases. Germline V gene sequence: CDR1 SEHNR, CDR2 FQNEAQ (reference sequence). This CDR3 region has 14 residues. CDR3 sequence reads: CASSATGANEKLFF. CDR3 DNA: TGTGCCAGCAGCGCGACAGGGGCAAATGAAAAACTGTTTTTT.

V is TRBV6-5 and J is TRBJ2-2; possible D gene TRBD1, 5 bases. Germline V gene data show CDR1 as MNHEY and CDR2 as SVGAGI. The CDR3 length is 14 residues. V dropped 5 bases and J dropped 0 bases, with 7 bases sitting between them. Here the CDR3 reads CASSTTANTGELFF. The DNA for the CDR3 is TGTGCCAGCAGTACGACAGCGAACACCGGGGAGCTGTTTTTT.

The chain carries TRBV5-1 and TRBJ2-3; TRBD2 aligns across 15 bases. Looked up from germline, CDR1 is SGHRS and CDR2 is YFSETQ. The J segment lost 8 bases and the V segment lost 3 bases, leaving 13 bases of the junction unmatched. The CDR3 has 18 residues. CDR3 amino acids: CASSSQGTSGRIGGTQYF. In DNA, the CDR3 is TGCGCCAGCAGCTCCCAGGGGACTAGCGGGAGGATTGGCGGTACGCAGTATTTT.

The chain recombines TRBV6-6 with TRBJ2-1; 9 bases fit TRBD2. Trimming took 0 bases from V and 7 from J; bases not matched to a gene: 4. CDR1 MNHNY and CDR2 SVGAGI come from the germline V gene (reference sequence). This CDR3 contains 15 residues. This chain's CDR3 is CASSYSAGGRNEQFF. The CDR3 nucleotides read TGTGCCAGCAGTTACTCAGCGGGAGGTCGTAATGAGCAGTTCTTC.

This clone has more than one count but fewer than ten. This chain uses TRBV6-6 with TRBJ2-4; the match to TRBD2 covers 10 bases. Trimming at V came to 7 bases and at J to 10 bases, leaving 4 bases not matched to a gene. This CDR3 comprises 12 residues. Germline V CDR1 and CDR2: MNHNY, SVGAGI (reference sequence). The CDR3 spells CASKGTSEIQYF. The DNA of the CDR3 is TGTGCCAGCAAGGGGACTAGCGAGATTCAGTACTTC.

The V and J genes are TRBV7-9 and TRBJ1-2; 7 bases align to TRBD1. The CDR3 has 14 residues. With V trimmed by 4 bases and J by 5 bases, 7 bases remained unmatched. Germline-derived CDR1 and CDR2 are SEHNR and FQNEAQ (reference sequence). Written as DNA, the CDR3 is TGTGCCAGCAGCTACCTACAGGGGTTTTATGGCTACACCTTC. Protein product: CASSYLQGFYGYTF.

This chain connects TRBV4-1 to TRBJ1-4; D gene unclear. The CDR3 totals 13 residues. Germline lookup yields CDR1 MGHRA and CDR2 YSYEKL. V gave up 1 base and J gave up 8 bases, with 8 bases separating them. The CDR3 sequence is CASSQVHGEKLFF. Here the CDR3 DNA reads TGCGCCAGCAGCCAAGTTCACGGGGAAAAACTGTTTTTT.

This chain links TRBV2 with TRBJ2-5; 7 bases match TRBD2. Germline values: CDR1 SNHLY, CDR2 FYNNEI. This CDR3 region has 16 residues. Trimming removed 4 bases from V and 4 bases from J; junction bases left unmatched: 12. Here the CDR3 reads CASSVWSSGSAETQYF. The CDR3 DNA is TGTGCCAGCAGTGTCTGGTCTAGCGGTTCAGCAGAGACCCAGTACTTC.

This chain uses TRBV18 with TRBJ2-7; 9 positions agree with TRBD2. The CDR3 is 15 residues long. Germline loops: CDR1 KGHSH, CDR2 LQKENI. V gave up 2 bases and J gave up 2 bases; unmatched junction bases: 4. For the CDR3, the DNA is TGTGCCAGCTCACCAGGTGCGGGAGGGCCCTACGAGCAGTACTTC. Its protein is CASSPGAGGPYEQYF.

This clone was recorded a few times. The chain couples TRBV13 to TRBJ2-1; the match to TRBD1 covers 9 bases. The CDR3 contains 15 residues. V trimming: 6 bases; J trimming: 5 bases; junction bases outside the gene matches: 8. Per the germline V gene, CDR1 is PRHDT and CDR2 is FYEKMQ (reference sequence). The CDR3 DNA is TGTGCCAGCAGTCCCGGGACAGGGTGGAACAATGAGCAGTTCTTC. Translating it yields CASSPGTGWNNEQFF. The full variable domain, completed using reference TRBV13 and TRBJ2-1, is AAGVIQSPRHLIKEKRETATLKCYPIPRHDTVYWYQQGPGQDPQFLISFYEKMQSDKGSIPDRFSAQQFSDYHSELNMSSLELGDSALYFCASSPGTGWNNEQFFGPGTRLTVL.

This clone was picked up a small number of times. The chain employs TRBV5-1 and TRBJ1-1; TRBD1 aligns across 9 bases. The CDR3 has 15 amino acids. CDR1 SGHRS and CDR2 YFSETQ come from the germline V gene. V was clipped by 2 bases and J by 0 bases; unmatched bases: 2. In nucleotides, the CDR3 is TGCGCCAGCAGCTTAGGACAGGGGATGAACACTGAAGCTTTCTTT. Residues: CASSLGQGMNTEAFF.

Only a few counts were recorded for this clone. The chain combines TRBV7-9 with TRBJ2-1; 8 bases agree with TRBD2. With 7 bases clipped from V and 4 bases from J, the junction kept 12 bases outside the gene matches. CDR1 SEHNR and CDR2 FQNEAQ come from the germline V gene (reference sequence). This CDR3 is 16 amino acids long. The CDR3 sequence is CASILFTSGTYNEQFF. CDR3 DNA sequence: TGTGCCAGCATCCTCTTTACTAGCGGAACTTACAATGAGCAGTTCTTC.

CDR3 nucleotides: TGCGCCAGCAGCTTCGGAACAGGGGGTGTGCATCAGCCCCAGCATTTT. Translated, it gives CASSFGTGGVHQPQHF. The chain couples TRBV5-1 to TRBJ1-5; 8 nucleotides match TRBD1. There are 16 residues in the CDR3. Trimming at V came to 2 bases and at J to 5 bases, leaving 9 bases not matched to a gene. Germline CDR1 is SGHRS and CDR2 is YFSETQ.

The CDR3 DNA sequence: TGTGCCAGCTCACCACAGTTGGGAGGTGAAGCTTTCTTT. Amino acid sequence: CASSPQLGGEAFF. The chain recombines TRBV18 with TRBJ1-1; D is unresolved. Germline V CDR1 and CDR2: KGHSH, LQKENI. This CDR3 contains 13 residues. Trimming removed 1 base at V and 7 bases at J, with 10 bases between.

This chain connects TRBV5-1 to TRBJ2-2; TRBD2 matches 11 bases. This CDR3 has 18 amino acids. Per the germline V gene, CDR1 is SGHRS and CDR2 is YFSETQ. V dropped 4 bases and J dropped 3; count of bases not matched to a gene: 11. The CDR3 here is CASSGDLLLAGDTGELFF. As DNA, the CDR3 is TGCGCCAGCAGCGGAGACCTTTTACTAGCGGGAGACACCGGGGAGCTGTTTTTT.

This clone turned up a few times. The rearrangement uses TRBV25-1 and TRBJ1-2, with TRBD1 identical over 8 bases. This CDR3 comprises 15 residues. The germline V gene has CDR1 MGHDK and CDR2 SYGVNS. After removal of 3 bases from V and 8 bases from J, the junction contained 11 bases not matched to a gene. CDR3 DNA sequence: TGTGCCAGCAGTGATCCCCGGACAGGGCAGCGGGGCTACACCTTC. This gives the protein CASSDPRTGQRGYTF.

The sample holds a few counts of this clone. The J gene is TRBJ2-1, the V gene TRBV6-6; tentatively, D is TRBD2 (6 bases). The CDR3 length is 13 residues. V gave up 11 bases and J gave up 9 bases, with 20 bases separating them. Germline V gives CDR1 MNHNY, CDR2 SVGAGI (reference sequence). The DNA of the CDR3 is TGTGCCGCTGAGCTCCCCCCCGGGAGTGAGCAGTTCTTC. Amino acids: CAAELPPGSEQFF.

The J gene is TRBJ2-1, the V gene TRBV10-3; 12 bases are a match to TRBD2. V shed 10 bases and J 5 bases; nucleotides not matched to a gene: 9. The germline V gene encodes CDR1 ENHRY and CDR2 SYGVKD. The CDR3 is 15 residues long. CDR3 sequence reads: CATQERTSGDNEQFF. CDR3 bases: TGTGCCACCCAGGAAAGGACTAGCGGGGACAATGAGCAGTTCTTC.